This is a list of T cell receptor beta chains from one sample in a study of T cell repertoires and leukemia-associated antigens. MiXCR was run by TCRdb on the 5' RACE reads, yielding one entry per CDR3 protein. The sample lists roughly 12,000 distinct CDR3 sequences, 40% to 45% occurring once. No antigens are known for them. Sequencing used CD3+ T cells sorted from blood and cultured. All receptors come from a female donor in good health. CDR3s include the opening cysteine and the closing phenylalanine or tryptophan. D genes are given only for firm matches. Size tells how often a clone was seen (once, few, many) or the class of an expanded clone, and some rows leave it out.

TRBJ2-3,medium-sized,TRBV5-1,TRBD1,TGCGCCAGCAGCCCGGGACAGGGGGCGTGGGGTTTAACAGATACGCAGTATTTT,CASSPGQGAWGLTDTQYF
TRBJ1-1,few,TRBV28,NA,TGTGCCAGCAGTTTAAACACAGGGTTAGGAACTGAAGCTTTCTTT,CASSLNTGLGTEAFF
TRBJ2-1,NA,TRBV6-4,TRBD2,TGTGCCAGCAGTGAGCTAGCGGGGGGGAGTCATGAGCAGTTCTTC,CASSELAGGSHEQFF
TRBJ1-1,NA,TRBV18,TRBD1,TGTGCCAGCTCACCAACAATCGGACAGGGGGGTACCTTGAACACTGAAGCTTTCTTT,CASSPTIGQGGTLNTEAFF
TRBJ2-1,NA,TRBV24-1,TRBD2,TGTGCCACCAGTGATTTGAAGTGGGCGGGAGCTGAGCACAATGAGCAGTTCTTC,CATSDLKWAGAEHNEQFF
TRBJ1-2,once,TRBV10-3,TRBD1,TGTGCCATCAGCGAGCCGGACAGGGTTGGTGGCTACACCTTC,CAISEPDRVGGYTF
TRBJ2-3,NA,TRBV7-2,TRBD2,TGTGCCAGCAGCGTTCGCGGGGGAAGCACAGATACGCAGTATTTT,CASSVRGGSTDTQYF
TRBJ2-2,NA,TRBV7-9,NA,TGTGCCAGCAGCTCGACTAGTATGAACACCGGGGAACTGTTTTTT,CASSSTSMNTGELFF
TRBJ2-2,NA,TRBV6-4,NA,TGTGCCAGCAGTGACGGAATAGGCGACGGCGGGGAGCTGTTTTTT,CASSDGIGDGGELFF
TRBJ2-6,NA,TRBV20-1,NA,TGCAGTGCCCTGGGACACGAAGAAACCTCTGGGGCCAACGTCCTGACTTTC,CSALGHEETSGANVLTF
TRBJ2-7,NA,TRBV7-3,TRBD1,TGTGCCAGCAGCTTAAATGGCAGGGGGCCCTACGAGCAGTACTTC,CASSLNGRGPYEQYF